A single sample gave rise to the 8 T cell receptor beta chains below, sequenced in a study of T cells after yellow fever vaccination. TCRdb reprocessed the 5' RACE reads with MiXCR, giving one entry per CDR3 protein. The sample has 200,000 to 250,000 distinct CDR3 sequences, 6.9% seen once. The sequencing used CD4+ T cells sorted from PBMCs, collected 15 days after the yellow fever booster vaccination. The receptors shown here come from a man aged 25-45 years who received the YFV17D yellow fever vaccine.

The V gene is TRBV19, the J gene TRBJ2-3; D is perhaps TRBD2 (6 bases). Trimming took off 2 bases at V and 2 bases at J, with 11 bases between the two ends. Germline CDR1 and CDR2: LNHDA and SQIVND (reference sequence). The CDR3 is 15 residues long. The CDR3 DNA reads TGTGCCAGTAGTATATGGAGGGAGGCCACAGATACGCAGTATTTT. This encodes CASSIWREATDTQYF. Using reference TRBV19 and TRBJ2-3 for the parts outside the CDR3, the full variable domain is DGGITQSPKYLFRKEGQNVTLSCEQNLNHDAMYWYRQDPGQGLRLIYYSQIVNDFQKGDIAEGYSVSREKKESFPLTVTSAQKNPTAFYLCASSIWREATDTQYFGPGTRLTVL.

The gene calls are TRBV5-6 and TRBJ2-1; the D is unclear. Germline assignment: CDR1 SGHDT and CDR2 YYEEEE. The CDR3 is 15 amino acids. Trimming cost V 4 bases and J 0 bases, with 11 bases left between them. The CDR3 DNA reads TGTGCCAGCAGCCCGGCTGGTTTCTCCTACAATGAGCAGTTCTTC. Translating gives CASSPAGFSYNEQFF.

This clonotype was detected a few times. V and J are TRBV5-1 and TRBJ1-1, with 7 bases fitting TRBD1. The CDR3 totals 13 residues. With 7 bases clipped from V and 7 bases from J, the junction kept 10 bases outside the gene matches. Germline CDR1 is SGHRS and CDR2 is YFSETQ. The DNA of the CDR3 is TGCGCCAGCCTGCGGGACAGAGGGGGTGAAGCTTTCTTT. It is translated as CASLRDRGGEAFF.

The table lists this clonotype with many counts. The CDR3 nucleotides read TGTGCCAGCAGTCAGGGAGTCGGGATCGGTACAGCTAACTATGGCTACACCTTC. This gives the protein CASSQGVGIGTANYGYTF. The V gene is TRBV28, the J gene TRBJ1-2; D might be TRBD1 (5 bases). This CDR3 contains 18 residues. The germline CDR1 and CDR2 sequences are MDHEN and SYDVKM. The germline V and J ends were trimmed by 5 bases and 0 bases, with 22 bases remaining between them.

The rearrangement joins TRBV19 to TRBJ2-3; 14 bases align to TRBD2. Trimming removed 4 bases from V and 3 bases from J; junction bases left unmatched: 15. Germline V lookup: CDR1 LNHDA, CDR2 SQIVND (reference sequence). The CDR3 totals 20 residues. In DNA, the CDR3 is TGTGCCAGTAGTACCACCGGTACCTCCGGGACTAGCGGGAGAACAGATACGCAGTATTTT. As protein: CASSTTGTSGTSGRTDTQYF.

This clonotype was counted between two and nine times. This chain links TRBV27 with TRBJ2-2; possible D gene TRBD1, 5 bases. V lost 2 bases to trimming and J lost 6 bases, with 10 bases between them. Germline loops: CDR1 MNHEY, CDR2 SMNVEV (reference sequence). The CDR3 is 14 residues long. CDR3 sequence (DNA): TGTGCCAGCAGTTTACAGGGAATGGCCGGGGAGCTGTTTTTT. It translates to CASSLQGMAGELFF.

This clonotype has a handful of counts. This sequence joins TRBV5-4 and TRBJ2-7; 12 nucleotides match TRBD2. CDR1 is SGHNT and CDR2 is YYREEE in the germline V gene (reference sequence). V was pared by 4 bases and J by 6 bases, with 8 bases of the junction left unmatched. The CDR3 is 15 amino acids. CDR3 amino acids: CASSPGLAGSGEQYF. CDR3 DNA: TGTGCCAGCAGCCCCGGACTAGCGGGATCTGGCGAGCAGTACTTC.

The CDR3 here is CSARQGRRNTGELFF. CDR3 DNA sequence: TGCAGTGCTAGACAGGGACGGCGAAACACCGGGGAGCTGTTTTTT. The rearrangement uses TRBV20-1 and TRBJ2-2; D assignment may be TRBD1 or TRBD2 (5 bases each). The CDR3 has 15 amino acids. V lost 2 bases and J 2 bases, leaving 12 bases between the germline ends. Germline V gene lookup returns CDR1 DFQATT and CDR2 SNEGSKA (reference sequence).